These 29 T cell receptor beta chains were sequenced from one sample in a study of blood T cell repertoires in COVID-19. Using immunoSEQ multiplex PCR, the repertoire was profiled, and TCRdb retains in-frame clones only, with some absent. This table has roughly 300,000 clones, just over 90% appearing once. Specimen: peripheral blood. All receptors come from a woman aged 25 to 39 with COVID-19, enrolled during active disease.

With regard to this clone: One end of the junction does not line up with germline, which may come from a read error. The V call is TRBV30, the J call TRBJ1-6; D is undetermined. The CDR3 contains 15 residues. CDR1 and CDR2 from the germline V gene are GTSNPN and SVGIG (reference sequence). The CDR3 DNA follows: TGTGCCTGCAGTGGCGCGAGCTCCTATAATTCACCCCTCCACTTT. Translation gives CACSGASSYNSPLHF.

The chain uses TRBV2 and TRBJ2-7; TRBD1 aligns across 10 bases. V was clipped by 8 bases and J by 4 bases; unmatched bases: 5. The CDR3 contains 13 residues. Germline CDR1 and CDR2: SNHLY and FYNNEI. The CDR3 DNA reads as TGTGCCAGCCGGGACAGGGGCCGATACGAGCAGTACTTC. Its protein product is CASRDRGRYEQYF.

The V call is TRBV19, the J call TRBJ2-3; 7 bases fit TRBD1. The CDR3 consists of 17 residues. The ends lost 3 bases at V and 1 base at J; junction bases unmatched: 10. Germline-derived CDR1 and CDR2 are LNHDA and SQIVND (reference sequence). CDR3 sequence reads: CASSILSRQGGTDTQYF. DNA of the CDR3: TGTGCCAGTAGTATTCTCTCTCGACAGGGTGGCACAGATACGCAGTATTTT. Full variable domain (remainder filled in from reference TRBV19 and TRBJ2-3): DGGITQSPKYLFRKEGQNVTLSCEQNLNHDAMYWYRQDPGQGLRLIYYSQIVNDFQKGDIAEGYSVSREKKESFPLTVTSAQKNPTAFYLCASSILSRQGGTDTQYFGPGTRLTVL.

The DNA of the CDR3 is TGTGCCAGCAGCTCCTTTCTAGCGGGAGGCAGCACCGGGGAGCTGTTTTTT. Its protein product is CASSSFLAGGSTGELFF. The gene calls are TRBV7-9 and TRBJ2-2; 11 nucleotides line up with TRBD2. The junction had 8 bases not matched to a gene; V was cut back by 4 bases and J by 4 bases. The CDR3 runs to 17 residues. Germline V lookup: CDR1 SEHNR, CDR2 FQNEAQ (reference sequence).

This rearrangement joins TRBV9 to TRBJ1-2; no definite D call. Between the trimmed V and J ends, which lost 0 bases and 0 bases, there was a span of 9 bases. Germline CDR1 is SGDLS and CDR2 is YYNGEE. The CDR3 length is 15 residues. Here the CDR3 reads CASSVVSGTNYGYTF. The CDR3 DNA follows: TGTGCCAGCAGCGTAGTGTCGGGGACTAACTATGGCTACACCTTC.

The rearrangement links TRBV6-5 to TRBJ2-7; D is possibly TRBD2 (5 bases). V dropped 11 bases and J dropped 6 bases, with 20 bases sitting between them. Germline V gives CDR1 MNHEY, CDR2 SVGAGI. The CDR3 is made up of 13 amino acids. The CDR3 sequence: CACAKGGFGEQYF. The CDR3 DNA sequence: TGTGCCTGCGCAAAGGGCGGGTTTGGCGAGCAGTACTTC.

The chain couples TRBV24-1 to TRBJ2-1; 9 bases fit TRBD2. Trimming at V came to 4 bases and at J to 0 bases, leaving 9 bases not matched to a gene. CDR1 and CDR2 (germline): KGHDR, SFDVKD. CDR3 length: 18 amino acids. The CDR3 protein is CATSESLAGFGSYNEQFF. Here the CDR3 DNA reads TGTGCCACCAGTGAATCACTAGCGGGTTTTGGCTCCTACAATGAGCAGTTCTTC.

This chain joins TRBV29-1 and TRBJ1-1; unclear D gene. This CDR3 has 13 amino acids. Per germline, CDR1 SQVTM and CDR2 ANQGSEA. V lost 3 bases to trimming and J lost 5 bases, with 13 bases between them. CDR3 nucleotides: TGCAGCGTTGATGGGAGCGCGGCTACTGAAGCTTTCTTT. Amino acids: CSVDGSAATEAFF.

This chain links TRBV19 with TRBJ1-2; TRBD1 matches at 7 bases. The CDR3 spans 14 residues. V lost 3 bases to trimming and J lost 6 bases; unmatched junction nucleotides: 7. Germline CDR1 and CDR2: LNHDA and SQIVND (reference sequence). The DNA of the CDR3 is TGTGCCAGTAGTATCTTCGGGACAGATAATGGCTACACCTTC. As protein: CASSIFGTDNGYTF.

The chain uses TRBV6-4 and TRBJ2-7; TRBD1 matches at 10 bases. There are 13 residues in the CDR3. Losses at the gene ends were 5 bases for V and 3 bases for J; bases not matched to a gene: 1. Germline CDR1 is MRHNA and CDR2 is SNTAGT. The CDR3 sequence is CASSRDRGYEQYF. The CDR3 coding sequence is TGTGCCAGCAGTAGGGACAGGGGCTACGAGCAGTACTTC.

The CDR3 DNA sequence: TGTGCCAGCAGCCCGGGACTTAACTATGGCTACACCTTC. Amino acids: CASSPGLNYGYTF. The chain joins TRBV11-2 to TRBJ1-2, with a tentative D call TRBD1 (5 bases). The germline V gene has CDR1 SGHAT and CDR2 FQNNGV. The CDR3 loop spans 13 amino acids. V gave up 5 bases and J gave up 1 base, with 8 bases separating them.

This clone has a handful of counts. The chain combines TRBV2 with TRBJ2-6, with TRBD2 identical over 8 bases. Germline V gene data show CDR1 as SNHLY and CDR2 as FYNNEI. J lost 0 bases, V lost 4 bases, and 11 bases had no gene match. This CDR3 comprises 19 residues. CDR3 nucleotide sequence: TGTGCCAGCAGTGTCCGGGAACTAGCGGACGACTCTGGGGCCAACGTCCTGACTTTC. It specifies CASSVRELADDSGANVLTF. Complete variable domain (other parts from reference TRBV2 and TRBJ2-6): EPEVTQTPSHQVTQMGQEVILRCVPISNHLYFYWYRQILGQKVEFLVSFYNNEISEKSEIFDDQFSVERPDGSNFTLKIRSTKLEDSAMYFCASSVRELADDSGANVLTFGAGSRLTVL.

The genes are TRBV30 and TRBJ2-2, with a weak D call TRBD2 (5 bases). V was shortened by 4 bases and J by 6 bases, with 18 bases between the two germline ends. Germline V gene sequence: CDR1 GTSNPN, CDR2 SVGIG (reference sequence). The CDR3 is 15 residues long. As DNA, the CDR3 is TGTGCCTGGAAGGTAGTGAGGGCCGGGGCCGGGGAGCTGTTTTTT. This codes for CAWKVVRAGAGELFF.

The chain couples TRBV2 to TRBJ1-2; tentatively, D is TRBD1 (6 bases). The CDR3 totals 12 residues. Germline CDR1 and CDR2: SNHLY and FYNNEI. Trimming cost V 8 bases and J 2 bases, with 9 bases left between them. In nucleotides, the CDR3 is TGTGCCAGCGGTGGACAGAACTATGGCTACACCTTC. Amino acid sequence: CASGGQNYGYTF.

A single count supports this clone. This chain links TRBV15 with TRBJ1-1, with 7 bases identical to TRBD1. Germline trimming cut 7 bases from V and 0 bases from J; bases unmatched to any gene: 8. The CDR3 totals 15 residues. Germline V gives CDR1 LNHNV, CDR2 YYDKDF (reference sequence). CDR3 loop: CATIGDRNLNTEAFF. For the CDR3, the DNA is TGTGCCACCATTGGGGACAGAAATTTGAACACTGAAGCTTTCTTT.

The chain couples TRBV9 to TRBJ2-1; 8 nucleotides line up with TRBD2. The J segment lost 6 bases and the V segment lost 4 bases, leaving 12 bases of the junction unmatched. The germline V gene encodes CDR1 SGDLS and CDR2 YYNGEE. The CDR3 loop spans 16 amino acids. CDR3 in DNA: TGTGCCAGCAGCTCAAGCGGGACTAGGATCGTCAATGAGCAGTTCTTC. Amino acids: CASSSSGTRIVNEQFF.

This rearrangement joins TRBV19 to TRBJ1-4, with a possible D match to TRBD1 (5 bases). Germline V lookup: CDR1 LNHDA, CDR2 SQIVND (reference sequence). V dropped 8 bases and J dropped 5 bases, with 18 bases sitting between them. The CDR3 is 15 amino acids. CDR3: CASRGSTRGNEKLFF. DNA for the CDR3: TGTGCCAGTCGGGGGAGTACGCGAGGGAATGAAAAACTGTTTTTT.

This clone has a single count. The chain carries TRBV6-6 and TRBJ2-2, with 8 bases identical to TRBD1. Germline loops: CDR1 MNHNY, CDR2 SVGAGI (reference sequence). There are 14 residues in the CDR3. J lost 4 bases, V lost 8 bases, and 6 bases had no gene match. In DNA form, the CDR3 reads TGTGCCAGCGCCGGACAGGGACTCACCGGGGAGCTGTTTTTT. Its translation: CASAGQGLTGELFF.

The chain carries TRBV25-1 and TRBJ2-1, with D possibly being TRBD1 (6 bases). The CDR3 is 17 amino acids. V lost 3 bases and J 10 bases, leaving 25 bases between the germline ends. In germline, CDR1 is MGHDK, CDR2 SYGVNS. The DNA for the CDR3 is TGTGCCAGCAGTGATAGCACCGGCAAAAACAGGGAAGGGGAGCAGTTCTTC. Amino acid sequence: CASSDSTGKNREGEQFF.

V gene TRBV5-1 combines with J gene TRBJ1-4, with 9 bases matching TRBD1. The CDR3 is 15 residues long. The J segment lost 11 bases and the V segment lost 3 bases, leaving 11 bases of the junction unmatched. The germline V gene encodes CDR1 SGHRS and CDR2 YFSETQ. CDR3 in amino acids: CASSWDRAGSGKLFF. CDR3 coding DNA: TGCGCCAGCAGCTGGGACAGGGCCGGTTCCGGGAAACTGTTTTTT. The whole variable domain, remainder taken from reference TRBV5-1 and TRBJ1-4, is KAGVTQTPRYLIKTRGQQVTLSCSPISGHRSVSWYQQTPGQGLQFLFEYFSETQRNKGNFPGRFSGRQFSNSRSEMNVSTLELGDSALYLCASSWDRAGSGKLFFGSGTQLSVL.

This clone has only one observation. The rearrangement links TRBV30 to TRBJ1-1; D call uncertain. The CDR3 loop spans 13 amino acids. CDR1 is GTSNPN, CDR2 SVGIG, per germline (reference sequence). V lost 7 bases and J 1 base, leaving 13 bases between the germline ends. This CDR3 reads CALERVWNTEAFF. In nucleotides, the CDR3 is TGTGCCTTAGAGAGGGTTTGGAACACTGAAGCTTTCTTT. Filled out from reference TRBV30 and TRBJ1-1, the complete variable domain reads SQTIHQWPATLVQPVGSPLSLECTVEGTSNPNLYWYRQAAGRGLQLLFYSVGIGQISSEVPQNLSASRPQDRQFILSSKKLLLSDSGFYLCALERVWNTEAFFGQGTRLTVV.

This rearrangement joins TRBV19 to TRBJ2-7, with 8 bases lining up with TRBD2. CDR3 length equals 15 residues. Germline values: CDR1 LNHDA, CDR2 SQIVND (reference sequence). The ends lost 3 bases at V and 3 bases at J; junction bases unmatched: 7. Here the CDR3 reads CASSIASGGHYEQYF. For the CDR3, the DNA is TGTGCCAGTAGTATCGCGAGCGGGGGACACTACGAGCAGTACTTC.

This chain uses TRBV3-1 (or the pseudogene TRBV3-2) with TRBJ2-5, with 8 positions matching TRBD2. CDR3 size: 15 residues. After removal of 1 base from V and 2 bases from J, the junction contained 3 bases not matched to a gene. Germline V CDR1 and CDR2: LGHDT, YNNKEL (reference sequence). CDR3 sequence reads: CASSQGASGQETQYF. The DNA for the CDR3 is TGTGCCAGCAGCCAAGGTGCTAGCGGGCAAGAGACCCAGTACTTC.

The V gene is TRBV5-1, the J gene TRBJ1-1, with D possibly matching TRBD1 (5 bases). Trimming stripped 4 bases from V and 7 bases from J, with 20 bases between. The CDR3 is 15 residues long. Germline V gene lookup returns CDR1 SGHRS and CDR2 YFSETQ. CDR3 sequence (DNA): TGCGCCAGCAGCCAGGAGGGGACGGGAGTAAGTGAAGCTTTCTTT. Amino acids: CASSQEGTGVSEAFF.

The rearrangement joins TRBV25-1 to TRBJ1-4; 8 nucleotides align to TRBD1. Per the germline V gene, CDR1 is MGHDK and CDR2 is SYGVNS. This CDR3 region has 14 residues. V lost 2 bases and J lost 6; bases outside the gene matches: 2. DNA of the CDR3: TGTGCCAGCAGTGAACAGACAGGGGATGAAAAACTGTTTTTT. It codes for CASSEQTGDEKLFF.

The chain employs TRBV6-2 or TRBV6-3 and TRBJ1-2, with D uncertain. Germline V gene sequence: CDR1 MNHEY, CDR2 SVGEGT. The CDR3 runs to 13 residues. Between the trimmed V and J ends, which lost 5 bases and 1 base, there was a span of 8 bases. The CDR3 sequence is CASSAGFNYGYTF. The CDR3 DNA reads TGTGCCAGCAGTGCCGGTTTTAACTATGGCTACACCTTC.

In this sample, this clone turned up a few times. This rearrangement joins TRBV29-1 to TRBJ1-2, with 8 nucleotides matching TRBD1. The V and J ends lost 1 base and 0 bases, in that order; junction bases with no gene match: 10. The germline V gene has CDR1 SQVTM and CDR2 ANQGSEA. This CDR3 region has 17 residues. DNA of the CDR3: TGCAGCGTTGAAGGGACAGGGAAACTCCTAGCTAACTATGGCTACACCTTC. This encodes CSVEGTGKLLANYGYTF.

The chain carries TRBV7-9 and TRBJ1-1; 7 bases fit TRBD1. The CDR3 contains 14 residues. V dropped 5 bases and J dropped 0; count of bases not matched to a gene: 3. The germline V gene has CDR1 SEHNR and CDR2 FQNEAQ (reference sequence). The CDR3 nucleotides are TGTGCCAGCAGCCAGGGACAGATGAACACTGAAGCTTTCTTT. Translated, it gives CASSQGQMNTEAFF.

The V gene is TRBV5-1, the J gene TRBJ2-6; D is perhaps TRBD1 (5 bases). Deletions cut 2 bases from V and 0 bases from J, with 6 bases between. The CDR3 has 15 residues. CDR1 is SGHRS, CDR2 YFSETQ, per germline. CDR3: CASSFDSSGANVLTF. For the CDR3, the DNA is TGCGCCAGCAGCTTCGACAGCTCTGGGGCCAACGTCCTGACTTTC. Combining the CDR3 with reference TRBV5-1 and TRBJ2-6 gives the whole variable domain KAGVTQTPRYLIKTRGQQVTLSCSPISGHRSVSWYQQTPGQGLQFLFEYFSETQRNKGNFPGRFSGRQFSNSRSEMNVSTLELGDSALYLCASSFDSSGANVLTFGAGSRLTVL.